The present entry profiles one T cell receptor (beta chain) with its context. At the DNA level, this CDR3 is encoded by other sequences in the same sample as well. Repertoires were generated with immunoSEQ multiplex PCR, while TCRdb's copy carries only in-frame clones and drops some. Here the sample spans 1,100,000 or so clones, around 78% being singletons. The data were taken from a study of shared clonotypes between healthy human individuals. Between the trimmed V and J ends, which lost 1 base and 4 bases, there was a span of 8 bases. The germline V gene has CDR1 SGHRS and CDR2 YFSETQ. This CDR3 is built from 13 residues. Only Caucasian adults living in Nashville, Tennessee made up the donor group.

The TCR was taken from a man between 18 and 35 years old in good health. Some clones in this sample may be carry-over from other donors' samples. Sequencing was done on a sample of memory CD4+ T cells from PBMCs. As to subset: CD45RA-negative fraction. The rearrangement links TRBV5-1 to TRBJ2-5, with TRBD2 as a possible D gene (7 bases). The DNA of the CDR3 is TGCGCCAGCAGCTTGAGGGGGGGAGAGACCCAGTACTTC. Translation gives CASSLRGGETQYF.